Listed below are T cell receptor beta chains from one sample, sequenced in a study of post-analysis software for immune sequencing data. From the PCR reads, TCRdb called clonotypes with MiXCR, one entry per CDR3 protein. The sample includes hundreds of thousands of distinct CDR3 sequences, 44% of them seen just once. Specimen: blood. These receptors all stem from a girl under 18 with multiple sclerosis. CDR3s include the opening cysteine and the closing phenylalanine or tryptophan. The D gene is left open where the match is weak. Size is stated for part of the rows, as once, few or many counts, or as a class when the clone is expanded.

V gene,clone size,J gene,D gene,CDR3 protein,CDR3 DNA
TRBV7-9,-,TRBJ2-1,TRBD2,CASSSLAGGPFNEQFF,TGTGCCAGCAGCTCCTTAGCGGGAGGGCCTTTCAATGAGCAGTTCTTC
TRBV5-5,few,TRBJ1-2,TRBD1,CASSSGQGGGYTF,TGTGCCAGCAGCTCTGGACAGGGTGGAGGCTACACCTTC
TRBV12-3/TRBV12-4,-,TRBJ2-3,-,CASSFPLTDTQYF,TGTGCCAGCAGTTTTCCGCTCACAGATACGCAGTATTTT
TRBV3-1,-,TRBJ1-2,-,CASSQDYRDRDGYTF,TGTGCCAGCAGCCAAGATTACCGGGACCGTGATGGCTACACCTTC
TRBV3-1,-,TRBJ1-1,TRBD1,CAIPGGTKAFF,TGTGCCATCCCAGGGGGGACTAAAGCTTTCTTT
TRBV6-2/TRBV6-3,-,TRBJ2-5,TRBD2,CASTHGWTSGKETQYF,TGTGCCAGCACCCATGGGTGGACTAGCGGTAAAGAGACCCAGTACTTC
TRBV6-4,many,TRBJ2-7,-,CASSQQGTFYEQYF,TGTGCCAGCAGCCAACAGGGGACTTTCTACGAGCAGTACTTC
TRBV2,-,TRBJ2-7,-,CASTPGEASYEQYF,TGTGCCAGCACCCCGGGGGAGGCATCCTACGAGCAGTACTTC
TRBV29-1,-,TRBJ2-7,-,CSVDRGRYEQYF,TGCAGCGTTGACAGGGGCAGGTACGAGCAGTACTTC
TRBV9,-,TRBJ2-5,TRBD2,CASSVGAGGPRQETQYF,TGTGCCAGCAGCGTAGGAGCGGGAGGGCCGAGACAAGAGACCCAGTACTTC
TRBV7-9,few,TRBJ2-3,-,CASSQEQGLTDTQYF,TGTGCCAGCAGCCAGGAACAGGGATTGACAGATACGCAGTATTTT
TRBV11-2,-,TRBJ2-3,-,CASSLGGGTYAQYF,TGTGCCAGCAGCTTGGGGGGTGGAACGTATGCGCAGTATTTT
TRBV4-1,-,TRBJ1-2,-,CASSQVEGYGYTF,TGCGCCAGCAGCCAAGTCGAGGGGTATGGCTACACCTTC
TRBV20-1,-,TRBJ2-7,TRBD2,CSARAQMAGVPYEQYF,TGCAGTGCTAGAGCCCAGATGGCGGGAGTCCCCTACGAGCAGTACTTC
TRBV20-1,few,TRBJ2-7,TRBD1,CSASGTVPYEQYF,TGCAGTGCCTCCGGGACAGTTCCCTACGAGCAGTACTTC
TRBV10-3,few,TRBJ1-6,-,CAISEPTGYNSPLHF,TGTGCCATCAGTGAGCCGACAGGCTATAATTCACCCCTCCACTTT
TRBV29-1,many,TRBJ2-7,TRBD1,CSVEDRDYEQYF,TGCAGCGTTGAGGACAGGGACTACGAGCAGTACTTC
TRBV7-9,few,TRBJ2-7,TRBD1,CASSPRGTGDRYEQYF,TGTGCCAGCAGCCCTCGAGGGACAGGGGATCGCTACGAGCAGTACTTC
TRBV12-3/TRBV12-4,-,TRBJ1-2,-,CASSLRSWAGEGGNYGYTF,TGTGCCAGCAGTCTCAGGTCGTGGGCAGGGGAAGGTGGCAACTATGGCTACACCTTC
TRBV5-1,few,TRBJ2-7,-,CASSLQSDYEQYF,TGCGCCAGCAGCTTGCAAAGCGACTACGAGCAGTACTTC
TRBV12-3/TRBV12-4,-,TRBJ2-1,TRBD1,CASTIETWVTGGRNEQFF,TGTGCCAGCACCATAGAGACTTGGGTGACAGGGGGCCGCAATGAGCAGTTCTTC
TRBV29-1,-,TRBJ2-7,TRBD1,CSVSQGAIYEQYF,TGCAGCGTTTCCCAGGGGGCAATCTACGAGCAGTACTTC
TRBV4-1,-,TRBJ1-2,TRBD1,CASRNQGGSKNYGYTF,TGCGCCAGCAGAAATCAGGGGGGGTCAAAAAACTATGGCTACACCTTC
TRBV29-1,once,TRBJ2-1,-,CSVVGTVRGEQFF,TGCAGCGTTGTGGGGACTGTACGGGGTGAGCAGTTCTTC
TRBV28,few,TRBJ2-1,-,CASHKSGRFAYNEQFF,TGTGCCAGCCATAAGTCCGGACGATTTGCCTACAATGAGCAGTTCTTC
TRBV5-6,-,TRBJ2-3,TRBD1,CASSLRRGDTQYF,TGTGCCAGCAGCTTGCGCAGGGGGGATACGCAGTATTTT